These T cell receptor beta chains were read from a single sample in a study of T cells in Graves' hyperthyroidism and ophthalmopathy. TCRdb re-called the multiplex PCR reads with MiXCR, one entry per CDR3 protein. The sample lists roughly 170,000 distinct CDR3 sequences; around 15% were seen once. The sequencing sample was made of blood. The receptors originated from a woman aged 45-59 years with Graves' hyperthyroidism. Both conserved end residues are part of each CDR3. The D gene is left open where the match is weak. The size of a clone is reported for some rows only, either as once, few or many, or as a class for expanded clones.

j_gene,d_gene,abundance,v_gene,CDR3aa,CDR3nt
TRBJ1-2,NA,many,TRBV10-3,CAISESGLNYGYTF,TGTGCCATCAGTGAATCAGGATTGAACTATGGCTACACCTTC
TRBJ1-3,NA,NA,TRBV20-1,CSAPWGLTDTIYF,TGCAGTGCCCCGTGGGGACTGACGGACACCATATATTTT
TRBJ1-5,NA,many,TRBV3-1,CASSQGFSGFNQPQHF,TGTGCCAGCAGCCAAGGATTCTCCGGATTCAATCAGCCCCAGCATTTT
TRBJ1-2,NA,many,TRBV20-1,CSARDPRGRWSYTF,TGCAGTGCTAGAGACCCCCGGGGACGATGGAGCTACACCTTC
TRBJ2-1,NA,many,TRBV10-3,CAITGQSGNEQFF,TGTGCCATCACGGGACAATCGGGCAATGAGCAGTTCTTC
TRBJ1-3,NA,few,TRBV6-2/TRBV6-3,CASRTTGTGNTTYF,TGTGCCAGCAGGACGACCGGTACTGGAAACACCACATATTTT
TRBJ1-2,TRBD1,many,TRBV11-2,CASSPIRTGQGVYGYTF,TGTGCCAGCAGCCCAATTCGCACGGGACAGGGGGTCTATGGCTACACCTTC
TRBJ2-1,NA,many,TRBV11-2,CASSPDLSGYNEQFF,TGTGCCAGCAGCCCAGACCTCTCGGGCTACAATGAGCAGTTCTTC
TRBJ1-4,NA,many,TRBV7-9,CASSSRTATNEKLFF,TGTGCCAGCAGCTCGAGGACGGCAACTAATGAAAAACTGTTTTTT
TRBJ2-2,NA,many,TRBV3-1,CASSRETGELFF,TGTGCCAGCAGCAGGGAGACCGGGGAGCTGTTTTTT
TRBJ2-2,TRBD2,NA,TRBV11-2,CASSFPRGGRWNTGELFF,TGTGCCAGCAGCTTTCCCCGGGGGGGAAGGTGGAACACCGGGGAGCTGTTTTTT
TRBJ1-2,NA,many,TRBV6-1,CASSGGANYGYTF,TGTGCCAGCAGCGGAGGGGCTAACTATGGCTACACCTTC
TRBJ2-2,NA,many,TRBV3-1,CASSQLTVGTGELFF,TGTGCCAGCAGCCAACTAACAGTCGGCACCGGGGAGCTGTTTTTT
TRBJ2-5,NA,many,TRBV19,CASSPRDGGWETQYF,TGTGCCAGTAGTCCCCGGGACGGTGGATGGGAGACCCAGTACTTC
TRBJ2-1,NA,NA,TRBV14,CASSRSRDFPAFF,TGTGCCAGCAGTCGATCCAGGGATTTCCCGGCGTTCTTC
TRBJ1-5,NA,NA,TRBV2,CASSWTEIGIQPQHF,TGTGCCAGCAGTTGGACAGAAATTGGTATACAGCCCCAGCATTTT
TRBJ2-7,NA,many,TRBV6-1,CASTQDTAGYEQYF,TGTGCCAGCACACAGGATACGGCTGGCTACGAGCAGTACTTC
TRBJ2-2,NA,many,TRBV2,CASSEDGTLIGELFF,TGTGCCAGCAGTGAAGACGGGACACTCATCGGGGAGCTGTTTTTT
TRBJ2-5,NA,NA,TRBV7-3,CASSPSGLGGETQYF,TGTGCCAGCAGCCCGTCAGGATTGGGAGGAGAGACCCAGTACTTC
TRBJ1-4,NA,many,TRBV29-1,CSSAGEGEKLFF,TGCAGCTCTGCGGGTGAGGGTGAAAAACTGTTTTTT
TRBJ1-4,TRBD1,many,TRBV11-2,CASSLDSRGAEKLFF,TGTGCCAGCAGCTTAGATTCCAGGGGGGCTGAAAAACTGTTTTTT
TRBJ1-1,NA,many,TRBV10-3,CAISYMNTEAFF,TGTGCCATCAGTTACATGAACACTGAAGCTTTCTTT
TRBJ2-1,NA,NA,TRBV6-1,CASSTLVGEQFF,TGTGCCAGCAGCACACTGGTGGGTGAGCAGTTCTTC
TRBJ2-1,NA,NA,TRBV7-9,CASSLPEAVEQFF,TGTGCCAGCAGCCTCCCTGAGGCCGTGGAGCAGTTCTTC
TRBJ1-1,TRBD1,many,TRBV5-1,CASSHRGGGEAFF,TGCGCCAGCAGCCATCGAGGGGGCGGCGAAGCTTTCTTT
TRBJ1-1,NA,NA,TRBV7-3,CASSIYGGGGAEAFF,TGTGCCAGCAGCATTTACGGGGGGGGGGGGGCTGAAGCTTTCTTT
TRBJ2-7,NA,NA,TRBV18,CASSPVGQSDYEQYF,TGTGCCAGCTCACCAGTTGGACAGTCCGACTACGAGCAGTACTTC
TRBJ1-1,NA,many,TRBV4-3,CASSLHRDLYMNTEAFF,TGCGCCAGCAGCCTCCACAGGGATCTGTATATGAACACTGAAGCTTTCTTT
TRBJ2-7,TRBD2,many,TRBV6-1,CASSERYRTSAAVEQYF,TGTGCCAGCAGTGAAAGGTATAGGACTAGCGCGGCCGTCGAGCAGTACTTC
TRBJ1-1,NA,many,TRBV5-1,CASSRKGGPTEAFF,TGCGCCAGCAGCCGCAAGGGGGGGCCCACTGAAGCTTTCTTT
TRBJ2-3,NA,many,TRBV7-8,CASSLRGRGSTDTQYF,TGTGCCAGCAGCTTAAGGGGCCGGGGGAGCACAGATACGCAGTATTTT
TRBJ1-5,NA,many,TRBV19,CASSPDRAGDSNQPQHF,TGTGCCAGTAGTCCCGACCGGGCAGGCGATAGCAATCAGCCCCAGCATTTT